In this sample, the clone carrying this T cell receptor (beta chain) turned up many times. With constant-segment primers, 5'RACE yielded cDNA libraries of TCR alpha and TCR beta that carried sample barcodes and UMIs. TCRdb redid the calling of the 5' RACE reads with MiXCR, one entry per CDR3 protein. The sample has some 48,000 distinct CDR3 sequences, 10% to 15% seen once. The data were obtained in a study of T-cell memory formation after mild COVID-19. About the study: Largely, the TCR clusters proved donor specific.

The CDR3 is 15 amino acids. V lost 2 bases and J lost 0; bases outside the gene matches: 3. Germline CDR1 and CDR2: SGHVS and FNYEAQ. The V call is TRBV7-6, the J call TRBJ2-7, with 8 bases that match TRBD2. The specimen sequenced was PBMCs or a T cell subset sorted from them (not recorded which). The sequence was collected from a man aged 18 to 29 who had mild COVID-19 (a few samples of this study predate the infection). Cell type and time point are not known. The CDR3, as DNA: TGTGCCAGCAGCTTATCTAGCGGGTACTCCTACGAGCAGTACTTC. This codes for CASSLSSGYSYEQYF.